Given below is one T cell receptor (beta chain) in context. What it recognizes is unknown. The sample is drawn from a study of regulatory T cells in long-lasting Graves disease. CDR1 SGHDT and CDR2 YYEEEE come from the germline V gene. The CDR3 spans 16 residues. Trimming took 0 bases from V and 4 from J, leaving 15 bases between them. Time point described: newly diagnosed GD, antithyroid drugs for less than 3 months. RNA isolated from PBMCs was used to make the TCR library. Patients were enrolled at an endocrinology department in Xi'an, China. Study findings and constraints: Repertoires from persistent disease leaned toward TRBV28, TRBJ1-2 and TRBJ2-5.

The authors built TCR beta libraries using iRepertoire HTBI primers and Arm-PCR of CDR3 regions. TCRdb analysed the multiplex PCR reads with MiXCR anew, one entry per CDR3 protein. The data show about 560,000 distinct CDR3 sequences, about 16% seen once. These records were also assigned to another study, of T cells in Graves' hyperthyroidism and ophthalmopathy. As that study records: Uncontrolled infections, other autoimmune diseases, pregnancy or lactation led to exclusion of patients. In the first-round RT-PCR of the TCR CDR3, the HTBI primer set was used.

The sample here was peripheral blood mononuclear cells (PBMCs), taken at new diagnosis, from a patient treated with antithyroid drugs. V and J are TRBV5-6 and TRBJ2-3; no firm D call. The receptor's source is a man aged 18 to 30 with Graves disease. The CDR3 here is CASSLEVGRGADTQYF. The CDR3 nucleotides are TGTGCCAGCAGCTTGGAAGTAGGGCGAGGCGCAGATACGCAGTATTTT.